This T cell receptor (beta chain) is drawn from a study of T cells in Graves' hyperthyroidism and ophthalmopathy. TCR beta CDR3 sequences were amplified from RNA transcripts. HTBI primers were used for first-round RT-PCR of the TCR CDR3. In TCRdb, the multiplex PCR reads were re-called with MiXCR into one record per CDR3 protein. The data contain 600,000 to 850,000 distinct CDR3 sequences, roughly 20% of them seen just once; the ten biggest clones take up 16%. Those with hyperthyroidism were 18 to 65 years old, newly diagnosed, and ill for under 2 months. J gave up 0 bases and V 4 bases, and 7 bases lay outside the gene matches. The V gene's germline CDR1 is SGHAT and CDR2 FQNNGV. CDR3 length: 16 amino acids.

The sequence was collected from a woman in her fifties or sixties with Graves' hyperthyroidism that later progressed to Graves' ophthalmopathy. The source material was blood. This chain joins TRBV11-2 and TRBJ2-3, with 7 bases aligning to TRBD1. For the CDR3, the DNA is TGTGCCAGCAGCTCAGGGGACAGTACTAGCACAGATACGCAGTATTTT. Translated, it gives CASSSGDSTSTDTQYF.